The following is a TCR beta chain sequence with its context. Assay: immunoSEQ multiplex PCR; the TCRdb copy retains only in-frame clones and omits some. The sample lists tens of thousands of clones; less than 95% were seen once. This entry comes from a study of technical replicates of blood from several donors. The CDR3 sequence is 16 residues long. After removal of 5 bases from V and 8 bases from J, the junction contained 16 bases not matched to a gene. Germline lookup yields CDR1 SEHNR and CDR2 FQNEAQ (reference sequence). This TCR came from a human donor in good health. Sequencing input: T cells isolated from PBMCs. V usage is TRBV7-9 and J usage is TRBJ2-3; 7 bases agree with TRBD2. CDR3 nucleotides: TGTGCCAGCAGCCCCGGGCTAGCGGAGCCTGGGGGTACGCAGTATTTT. This gives the protein CASSPGLAEPGGTQYF. Filled out from reference TRBV7-9 and TRBJ2-3, the complete variable domain reads DTGVSQNPRHKITKRGQNVTFRCDPISEHNRLYWYRQTLGQGPEFLTYFQNEAQLEKSRLLSDRFSAERPKGSFSTLEIQRTEQGDSAMYLCASSPGLAEPGGTQYFGPGTRLTVL.